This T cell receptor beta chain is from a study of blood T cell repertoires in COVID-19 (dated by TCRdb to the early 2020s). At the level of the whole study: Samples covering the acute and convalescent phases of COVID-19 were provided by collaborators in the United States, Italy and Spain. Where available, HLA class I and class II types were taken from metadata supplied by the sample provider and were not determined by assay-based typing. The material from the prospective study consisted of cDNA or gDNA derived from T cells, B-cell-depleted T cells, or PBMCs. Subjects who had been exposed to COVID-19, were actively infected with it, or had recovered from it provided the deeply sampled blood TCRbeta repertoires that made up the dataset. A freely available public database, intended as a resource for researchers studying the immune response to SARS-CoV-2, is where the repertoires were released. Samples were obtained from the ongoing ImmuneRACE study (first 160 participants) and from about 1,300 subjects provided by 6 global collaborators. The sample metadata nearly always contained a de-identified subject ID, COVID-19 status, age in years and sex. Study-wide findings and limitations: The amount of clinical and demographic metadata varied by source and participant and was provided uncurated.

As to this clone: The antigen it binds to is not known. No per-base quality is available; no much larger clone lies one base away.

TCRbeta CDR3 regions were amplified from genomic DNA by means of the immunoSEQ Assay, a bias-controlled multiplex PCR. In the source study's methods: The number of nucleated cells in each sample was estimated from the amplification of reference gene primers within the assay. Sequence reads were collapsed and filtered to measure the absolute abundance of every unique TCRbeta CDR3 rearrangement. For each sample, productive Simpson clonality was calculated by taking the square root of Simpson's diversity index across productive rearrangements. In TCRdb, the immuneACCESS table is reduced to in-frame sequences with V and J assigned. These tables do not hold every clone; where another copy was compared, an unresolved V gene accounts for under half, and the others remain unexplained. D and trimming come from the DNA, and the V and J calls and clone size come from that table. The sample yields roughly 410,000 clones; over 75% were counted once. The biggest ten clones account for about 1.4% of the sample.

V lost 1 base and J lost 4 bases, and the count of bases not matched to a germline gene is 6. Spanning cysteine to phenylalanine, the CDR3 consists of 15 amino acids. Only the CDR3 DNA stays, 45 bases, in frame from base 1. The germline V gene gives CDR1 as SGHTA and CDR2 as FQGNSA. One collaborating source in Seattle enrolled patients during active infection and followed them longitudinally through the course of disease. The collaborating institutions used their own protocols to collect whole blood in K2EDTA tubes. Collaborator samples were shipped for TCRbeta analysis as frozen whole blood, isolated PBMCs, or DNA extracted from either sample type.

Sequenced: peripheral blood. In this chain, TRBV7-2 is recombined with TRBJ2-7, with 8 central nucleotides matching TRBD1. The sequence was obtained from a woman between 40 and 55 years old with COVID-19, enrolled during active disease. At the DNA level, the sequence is TGTGCCAGCAGCTTAGAGGCAGGGGGCAATTACGAGCAGTACTTC. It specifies CASSLEAGGNYEQYF.